Each of the 26 T cell receptor beta chains below was sequenced from the same sample in a study of T-cell memory formation after mild COVID-19. MiXCR, run by TCRdb on the 5' RACE reads, gives a single entry per CDR3 protein. The data contain roughly 110,000 distinct CDR3 sequences, around 12% of them singletons. The sample was PBMCs or a T cell subset sorted from them (not recorded which). These receptor sequences come from an adult woman who had mild COVID-19 (a few samples of this study predate the infection). Cell type and time point are not known.

CDR3 loop: CASSIAGGGHNEQFF. CDR3 DNA sequence: TGTGCCAGTAGTATTGCGGGGGGGGGACACAATGAGCAGTTCTTC. The genes are TRBV19 and TRBJ2-1, with 9 bases identical to TRBD2. Per the germline V gene, CDR1 is LNHDA and CDR2 is SQIVND (reference sequence). The CDR3 runs to 15 residues. V lost 3 bases and J lost 5; bases outside the gene matches: 5.

The J gene is TRBJ2-4, the V gene TRBV2; weak D call: TRBD2 (6 bases). CDR1 is SNHLY, CDR2 FYNNEI, per germline. CDR3 length: 19 amino acids. The V end was cut by 2 bases, the J end by 0 bases, with 20 bases between. DNA for the CDR3: TGTGCCAGCAGTGAAACCGCGCCCTTAGCGGTCGTAGCCAAAAACATTCAGTACTTC. Translated: CASSETAPLAVVAKNIQYF.

The genes are TRBV14 and TRBJ2-7, with a possible D match to TRBD1 (6 bases). With 4 bases removed from V and 4 bases from J, the gap between germline ends came to 14 bases. The CDR3 covers 14 residues. The V gene's germline CDR1 is SGHDN and CDR2 FVKESK. The CDR3 DNA follows: TGTGCCAGCAGCCGCAGGGGTTGGTATTACGAGCAGTACTTC. Its translation: CASSRRGWYYEQYF.

This clonotype was recorded at least ten times. The chain is built from TRBV18 and TRBJ2-1; TRBD2 might be the D (5 bases). V was pared by 2 bases and J by 9 bases, with 17 bases between. The CDR3 covers 15 residues. Germline V lookup: CDR1 KGHSH, CDR2 LQKENI. This chain's CDR3 is CASSPSSPLEVEQFF. Here the CDR3 DNA reads TGTGCCAGCTCACCATCATCACCTCTGGAGGTTGAGCAGTTCTTC.

The chain's CDR3 is CATREAVNTEAFF. In DNA form, the CDR3 reads TGTGCCACCAGGGAGGCAGTGAACACTGAAGCTTTCTTT. This chain links TRBV24-1 with TRBJ1-1; no definite D call. The CDR3 length is 13 residues. V lost 7 bases and J 0 bases, leaving 8 bases between the germline ends. Germline assignment: CDR1 KGHDR and CDR2 SFDVKD.

Only a few counts were recorded for this clonotype. This sequence joins TRBV29-1 and TRBJ2-7; D perhaps matches TRBD1 (6 bases). V shed 5 bases and J shed 6 bases, with 26 bases lying between them. Looked up from germline, CDR1 is SQVTM and CDR2 is ANQGSEA. This CDR3 is 16 amino acids long. The CDR3 region is CSVSPMSRGETSEQYF. The CDR3 nucleotides are TGCAGCGTTTCCCCCATGAGCAGGGGCGAAACAAGCGAGCAGTACTTC.

The chain couples TRBV7-2 to TRBJ2-5; TRBD1 is a possible D gene (6 bases). The germline V and J ends were trimmed by 3 bases and 5 bases, with 13 bases remaining between them. Germline CDR1 and CDR2: SGHTA and FQGNSA. The CDR3 is 14 residues long. The CDR3 nucleotides are TGTGCCAGCAGCTTCGGCACAGGGACCGAGACCCAGTACTTC. It is translated as CASSFGTGTETQYF.

The gene calls are TRBV29-1 and TRBJ2-7, with unresolved D. CDR3 length: 13 amino acids. CDR1 SQVTM and CDR2 ANQGSEA come from the germline V gene. V lost 2 bases, J lost 0 bases, and 8 bases lay in between. CDR3 in amino acids: CSVESGSSYEQYF. CDR3 nucleotides: TGCAGCGTTGAATCAGGTAGCTCCTACGAGCAGTACTTC.

CDR3 nucleotide sequence: TGTGCCAGCAGTCCTAAGCCTACAGTGACGGGCACAGATACGCAGTATTTT. Amino acids: CASSPKPTVTGTDTQYF. The chain has TRBV14 and TRBJ2-3; D is undetermined. The length of the CDR3 is 17 residues. Trimming took off 6 bases at V and 1 base at J, with 20 bases between the two ends. Per germline, CDR1 SGHDN and CDR2 FVKESK. Using reference TRBV14 and TRBJ2-3 for the parts outside the CDR3, the full variable domain is EAGVTQFPSHSVIEKGQTVTLRCDPISGHDNLYWYRRVMGKEIKFLLHFVKESKQDESGMPNNRFLAERTGGTYSTLKVQPAELEDSGVYFCASSPKPTVTGTDTQYFGPGTRLTVL.

The chain combines TRBV7-9 with TRBJ2-3; D is undetermined. Per the germline V gene, CDR1 is SEHNR and CDR2 is FQNEAQ (reference sequence). V dropped 3 bases and J dropped 5 bases, with 6 bases sitting between them. The CDR3 has 12 residues. Written as DNA, the CDR3 is TGTGCCAGCAGCTTCGGTGTAGATACGCAGTATTTT. This encodes CASSFGVDTQYF.

This clonotype was counted ten times or more. CDR3 residues: CASSQSAYEQYF. DNA for the CDR3: TGTGCCAGCAGCCAATCCGCCTACGAGCAGTACTTC. The J gene is TRBJ2-7, the V gene TRBV16; no reliable D call. Germline CDR1 reads KGHSY; CDR2 reads FQNENV. V was cut by 0 bases and J by 2 bases, with 2 bases left in between. This CDR3 spans 12 amino acids.

This clonotype was detected many times. The chain links TRBV7-9 to TRBJ2-6, with unresolved D. This CDR3 is built from 16 residues. Germline assignment: CDR1 SEHNR and CDR2 FQNEAQ (reference sequence). V was pared by 6 bases and J by 1 base, with 13 bases between. The DNA for the CDR3 is TGTGCCAGCAGTTCGAGCCGGGCGTCTGGGGCCAACGTCCTGACTTTC. Translated, it gives CASSSSRASGANVLTF. The complete variable domain, with remaining parts taken from reference TRBV7-9 and TRBJ2-6, reads DTGVSQNPRHKITKRGQNVTFRCDPISEHNRLYWYRQTLGQGPEFLTYFQNEAQLEKSRLLSDRFSAERPKGSFSTLEIQRTEQGDSAMYLCASSSSRASGANVLTFGAGSRLTVL.

This clonotype occurred a few times. The chain combines TRBV12-3 or TRBV12-4 with TRBJ1-4; D remains ambiguous. Deletions cut 2 bases from V and 7 bases from J, with 5 bases between. CDR3 size: 12 residues. The CDR3 spells CASSLSVEKLFF. The CDR3 DNA reads TGTGCCAGCAGTTTAAGTGTTGAAAAACTGTTTTTT.

The chain couples TRBV7-9 to TRBJ2-1, with 10 bases identical to TRBD1. CDR1 and CDR2 from the germline V gene are SEHNR and FQNEAQ (reference sequence). This CDR3 has 13 residues. V was clipped by 5 bases and J by 15 bases; unmatched bases: 10. The DNA of the CDR3 is TGTGCCAGCAGCGCGCCGGGACAGGGGACGTGGTTCTTC. It encodes CASSAPGQGTWFF.

On this clonotype itself: An end of the junction differs from the germline gene, which may be a read error. The chain links TRBV6-2 or TRBV6-3 to TRBJ2-1; D may be TRBD2 (5 bases). The CDR3 is 13 residues long. Germline V lookup: CDR1 MNHEY, CDR2 SVGEGT. The CDR3 nucleotides are TGTGCCAGCAGTTACGCGAACCCCGGGGAGCAGTTATTC. This sequence encodes CASSYANPGEQLF.

V and J are TRBV29-1 and TRBJ2-7; D tentatively reads TRBD1 or TRBD2 (5 bases each). Trimming took off 4 bases at V and 1 base at J, with 14 bases between the two ends. The germline gives CDR1 SQVTM, CDR2 ANQGSEA. The CDR3 runs to 14 residues. CDR3 DNA sequence: TGCAGCGTTGCTACCGGGGACCCTTCCTACGAGCAGTACTTC. It encodes CSVATGDPSYEQYF.

This clonotype has a count of ten or more. V gene TRBV29-1 combines with J gene TRBJ2-1; maybe TRBD2 (6 bases). There are 15 residues in the CDR3. CDR1 and CDR2 from the germline V gene are SQVTM and ANQGSEA. V was cut by 6 bases and J by 0 bases, with 15 bases left in between. The CDR3 loop reads CSVRAGGSSYNEQFF. Written as DNA, the CDR3 is TGCAGCGTCCGAGCGGGCGGAAGCTCCTACAATGAGCAGTTCTTC.

This clonotype was counted a few times. The chain is built from TRBV30 and TRBJ1-5, with D possibly matching TRBD1 (5 bases). Trimming removed 1 base from V and 6 bases from J, with 10 bases in between. Germline-derived CDR1 and CDR2 are GTSNPN and SVGIG (reference sequence). This CDR3 comprises 13 residues. CDR3 bases: TGTGCCTGGAGTGGTCAAAGGGGTCAGCCCCAGCATTTT. Translating it yields CAWSGQRGQPQHF.

The chain links TRBV5-1 to TRBJ2-7, with a tentative D call TRBD2 (5 bases). In germline, CDR1 is SGHRS, CDR2 YFSETQ. The CDR3 totals 14 residues. Trimming pared 9 bases from V and 3 bases from J, leaving 19 bases between. CDR3 coding DNA: TGCGCCACCAAAGAAATGGACGGGGACTACGAGCAGTACTTC. Its translation is CATKEMDGDYEQYF.

In its sample, this clonotype was seen many times. The rearrangement links TRBV4-3 to TRBJ2-7; no clear D. The germline gives CDR1 LGHNA, CDR2 YSLEER. The CDR3 is made up of 17 amino acids. V dropped 1 base and J dropped 2 bases, with 18 bases sitting between them. This chain's CDR3 is CASSQVQPRSGTYEQYF. The CDR3 DNA reads TGCGCCAGCAGCCAAGTCCAACCTAGGTCTGGGACCTACGAGCAGTACTTC.

This clonotype was detected only a few times. This rearrangement joins TRBV6-5 to TRBJ1-1, with D perhaps matching TRBD1 (6 bases). CDR1 and CDR2 (germline): MNHEY, SVGAGI. Trimming left V 2 bases short and J 4 bases short, with 11 bases between. The CDR3 is made up of 14 amino acids. The CDR3 loop is CASSYAEGGTEAFF. CDR3 coding DNA: TGTGCCAGCAGTTACGCGGAAGGGGGCACTGAAGCTTTCTTT.

The chain employs TRBV6-5 and TRBJ1-1; D gene uncertain. With 6 bases removed from V and 7 bases from J, the gap between germline ends came to 15 bases. The CDR3 contains 13 residues. Germline CDR1 reads MNHEY; CDR2 reads SVGAGI. CDR3 nucleotide sequence: TGTGCCAGCAGCCGAGACCCCTGGGGTGAAGCTTTCTTT. Protein sequence: CASSRDPWGEAFF.

The chain recombines TRBV4-2 with TRBJ2-3; 7 bases line up with TRBD1. There are 18 residues in the CDR3. With V trimmed by 4 bases and J by 2 bases, 15 bases remained unmatched. Germline assignment: CDR1 LGHNA and CDR2 YNFKEQ. CDR3 sequence: CASSLLGPGGALTDTQYF. The CDR3 nucleotides are TGTGCCAGCAGCCTCCTCGGACCAGGGGGAGCCCTCACAGATACGCAGTATTTT.

The chain uses TRBV20-1 and TRBJ1-2, with 7 bases that match TRBD1. The CDR3 consists of 16 residues. V trimming: 0 bases; J trimming: 4 bases; junction bases outside the gene matches: 11. Germline V gives CDR1 DFQATT, CDR2 SNEGSKA (reference sequence). CDR3 in DNA: TGCAGTGCTAGAGATCCACGGGACAGCAATTTCTATGGCTACACCTTC. As protein: CSARDPRDSNFYGYTF.

This clonotype was detected a few times. CDR3 in amino acids: CASSVDLSSGTSYNEQFF. DNA of the CDR3: TGTGCCAGCAGCGTAGACCTATCTAGCGGTACATCCTACAATGAGCAGTTCTTC. V gene TRBV9 combines with J gene TRBJ2-1; 7 bases match TRBD2. Germline V gene data show CDR1 as SGDLS and CDR2 as YYNGEE. CDR3 length: 18 amino acids. The junction had 10 bases not matched to a gene; V was cut back by 0 bases and J by 1 base. The whole variable domain, remainder taken from reference TRBV9 and TRBJ2-1, is DSGVTQTPKHLITATGQRVTLRCSPRSGDLSVYWYQQSLDQGLQFLIQYYNGEERAKGNILERFSAQQFPDLHSELNLSSLELGDSALYFCASSVDLSSGTSYNEQFFGPGTRLTVL.

A few counts support this clonotype. The genes are TRBV5-6 and TRBJ2-6, with D maybe TRBD1 (5 bases). The CDR3 is made up of 14 amino acids. Germline V gives CDR1 SGHDT, CDR2 YYEEEE. V lost 3 bases and J 2 bases, leaving 6 bases between the germline ends. This CDR3 is CASSSGTGANVLTF. CDR3 DNA: TGTGCCAGCAGCTCAGGGACTGGGGCCAACGTCCTGACTTTC.